The next 27 T cell receptor beta chains were all read from a single sample in a study of blood T cell repertoires in COVID-19. Sequenced by immunoSEQ multiplex PCR; TCRdb stores in-frame clones only, minus some. The sample consists of nearly 15,000 clones, roughly 90% of them appearing once. The material sequenced was peripheral blood. Every receptor here comes from a human donor in a cohort sampled during active COVID-19.

V and J are TRBV3-1 (or the pseudogene TRBV3-2) and TRBJ1-6; 7 positions match TRBD1. This CDR3 is 14 amino acids long. The germline V gene encodes CDR1 LGHDT and CDR2 YNNKEL (reference sequence). V lost 1 base to trimming and J lost 10 bases; unmatched junction nucleotides: 4. The CDR3 DNA reads TGTGCCAGCAGCCAAGGGACAGGCGTCTCACCCCTCCACTTT. It is translated as CASSQGTGVSPLHF.

This clone is a singleton in its sample. The chain has TRBV19 and TRBJ2-5; 8 bases match TRBD1. The germline V gene encodes CDR1 LNHDA and CDR2 SQIVND (reference sequence). The J segment lost 4 bases and the V segment lost 6 bases, leaving 10 bases of the junction unmatched. CDR3 length: 15 residues. CDR3: CASRPTGQAGETQYF. DNA of the CDR3: TGTGCCAGTAGACCTACGGGACAGGCTGGAGAGACCCAGTACTTC.

The chain employs TRBV30 and TRBJ1-2, with a weak D call TRBD1 (6 bases). The CDR3 has 15 residues. CDR1 and CDR2 (germline): GTSNPN, SVGIG (reference sequence). V gave up 1 base and J gave up 4 bases, with 16 bases separating them. In DNA form, the CDR3 reads TGTGCCTGGAGTGCAACCTCAGGGGCGGGCTATGGCTACACCTTC. Protein product: CAWSATSGAGYGYTF. The entire variable domain, with the rest obtained from reference TRBV30 and TRBJ1-2, is as follows: SQTIHQWPATLVQPVGSPLSLECTVEGTSNPNLYWYRQAAGRGLQLLFYSVGIGQISSEVPQNLSASRPQDRQFILSSKKLLLSDSGFYLCAWSATSGAGYGYTFGSGTRLTVV.

This chain uses TRBV10-1 with TRBJ2-3; D may be TRBD1 (6 bases). Per germline, CDR1 WNHNN and CDR2 SYGVQD (reference sequence). Trimming stripped 2 bases from V and 4 bases from J, with 13 bases between. The CDR3 is 15 amino acids. In DNA form, the CDR3 reads TGCGCCAGCAGTGAGAGGCAGGGGTGGGCAGATACGCAGTATTTT. Its translation is CASSERQGWADTQYF.

The chain recombines TRBV2 with TRBJ1-6; D is unclear. Trimming left V 6 bases short and J 6 bases short, with 12 bases between. The CDR3 sequence is 14 residues long. Germline CDR1 and CDR2: SNHLY and FYNNEI. In DNA, the CDR3 is TGTGCCAGCAGGGAGTCCGGACTTAATTCACCCCTCCACTTT. Translation: CASRESGLNSPLHF.

This clone was picked up one time. The rearrangement links TRBV7-2 to TRBJ2-1; possibly TRBD2 for D (5 bases). V lost 5 bases, J lost 15 bases, and 17 bases lay in between. This CDR3 region has 12 residues. The germline V gene has CDR1 SGHTA and CDR2 FQGNSA. CDR3 sequence: CASSRPAEVGFF. CDR3 coding DNA: TGTGCCAGCAGCCGCCCCGCGGAGGTGGGGTTCTTC.

The count of this clone is one. V gene TRBV6-1 combines with J gene TRBJ1-2; the D is unclear. The germline V and J ends were trimmed by 3 bases and 0 bases, with 11 bases remaining between them. There are 15 residues in the CDR3. Germline-derived CDR1 and CDR2 are MNHNS and SASEGT. The CDR3 loop is CASSEIYEANYGYTF. Here the CDR3 DNA reads TGTGCCAGCAGTGAGATCTACGAAGCTAACTATGGCTACACCTTC.

Comment on this clone: This CDR3 is also generated by other DNA sequences in the sample. V is TRBV19 and J is TRBJ1-5, with 7 bases matching TRBD1. The CDR3 has 14 residues. CDR1 is LNHDA, CDR2 SQIVND, per germline (reference sequence). V lost 5 bases to trimming and J lost 3 bases; unmatched junction nucleotides: 4. The CDR3 region has the DNA TGTGCCAGTAGTGCTACAGGGGACAATCAGCCCCAGCATTTT. Its translation: CASSATGDNQPQHF.

J is TRBJ2-3 and V is TRBV5-1; D perhaps matches TRBD2 (6 bases). Germline-derived CDR1 and CDR2 are SGHRS and YFSETQ. The CDR3 totals 14 residues. The V gene lost 4 bases and the J gene lost 0 bases, with 9 bases spanning the gap. The CDR3 DNA sequence: TGCGCCAGCAGCACGGACTATAGCACAGATACGCAGTATTTT. Its protein product is CASSTDYSTDTQYF. Using reference TRBV5-1 and TRBJ2-3 for the parts outside the CDR3, the full variable domain is KAGVTQTPRYLIKTRGQQVTLSCSPISGHRSVSWYQQTPGQGLQFLFEYFSETQRNKGNFPGRFSGRQFSNSRSEMNVSTLELGDSALYLCASSTDYSTDTQYFGPGTRLTVL.

This chain uses TRBV7-2 with TRBJ2-5, with D perhaps TRBD1 (5 bases). The CDR3 extends over 12 amino acids. V was pared by 9 bases and J by 3 bases, with 11 bases between. Germline V gene lookup returns CDR1 SGHTA and CDR2 FQGNSA. This CDR3 reads CASGLGEETQYF. The CDR3 bases are TGTGCCAGTGGGCTAGGGGAAGAGACCCAGTACTTC.

This clone was observed a few times. The chain uses TRBV3-1 (or the pseudogene TRBV3-2) and TRBJ1-6, with a tentative D call TRBD1 (6 bases). Trimming left V 4 bases short and J 9 bases short, with 13 bases between. The CDR3 is made up of 14 amino acids. CDR1 and CDR2 from the germline V gene are LGHDT and YNNKEL (reference sequence). As DNA, the CDR3 is TGTGCCAGCAGCCCCGGGGGCGGGGGTTCACCCCTCCACTTT. Translated, it gives CASSPGGGGSPLHF.

This clone occurred a few times. J is TRBJ1-5 and V is TRBV19, with no clear D. CDR3 length: 13 amino acids. V lost 5 bases and J lost 8, with 13 bases in between. CDR1 and CDR2 (germline): LNHDA, SQIVND (reference sequence). CDR3 in DNA: TGTGCCAGTAGTGACTCGGGGAGGGAGCCCCAGCATTTT. Translation: CASSDSGREPQHF. The full variable domain, rest sourced from reference TRBV19 and TRBJ1-5, is DGGITQSPKYLFRKEGQNVTLSCEQNLNHDAMYWYRQDPGQGLRLIYYSQIVNDFQKGDIAEGYSVSREKKESFPLTVTSAQKNPTAFYLCASSDSGREPQHFGDGTRLSIL.

The gene calls are TRBV25-1 and TRBJ2-2; TRBD1 matches at 8 bases. There are 14 residues in the CDR3. With 7 bases clipped from V and 3 bases from J, the junction kept 4 bases outside the gene matches. Germline CDR1 reads MGHDK; CDR2 reads SYGVNS. The DNA for the CDR3 is TGTGCCAGCACAGGGACAGGCTACACCGGGGAGCTGTTTTTT. Translation gives CASTGTGYTGELFF.

The chain employs TRBV12-5 and TRBJ1-2; D is perhaps TRBD1 (5 bases). V lost 2 bases, J lost 3 bases, and 10 bases lay in between. From germline, CDR1 is LGHNT and CDR2 FRNRAP. The CDR3 runs 14 residues. The CDR3 coding sequence is TGTGCTAGTGGTTTGCCTCCAGGGCACTATGGCTACACCTTC. It is translated as CASGLPPGHYGYTF.

The rearrangement joins TRBV3-1 (or the pseudogene TRBV3-2) to TRBJ1-1; TRBD1 is a possible D gene (6 bases). The CDR3 has 15 residues. V was shortened by 7 bases and J by 1 base, with 16 bases between the two germline ends. CDR1 is LGHDT and CDR2 is YNNKEL in the germline V gene (reference sequence). The CDR3 reads CASTLRGRKNTEAFF. Written as DNA, the CDR3 is TGTGCCAGCACGCTCAGGGGACGGAAGAACACTGAAGCTTTCTTT.

The CDR3 DNA follows: TGTGCCAGCAGCCTTCGGGCCCTCGGGGGTGAGCAGTTCTTC. It yields the protein CASSLRALGGEQFF. V and J are TRBV9 and TRBJ2-1, with D possibly matching TRBD2 (6 bases). Trimming cost V 4 bases and J 9 bases, with 17 bases left between them. CDR1 is SGDLS and CDR2 is YYNGEE in the germline V gene. CDR3 length: 14 amino acids.

This chain connects TRBV12-3 or TRBV12-4 to TRBJ2-5, with TRBD1 matching 8 bases. There are 13 residues in the CDR3. The ends lost 7 bases at V and 5 bases at J; junction bases unmatched: 6. CDR3 loop: CASNRGQAETQYF. The CDR3 nucleotides are TGTGCCAGCAATCGGGGACAGGCGGAGACCCAGTACTTC.

The chain links TRBV5-4 to TRBJ1-1, with TRBD1 matching 7 bases. The V segment lost 4 bases and the J segment 0 bases; nucleotides outside the gene matches: 3. Germline lookup yields CDR1 SGHNT and CDR2 YYREEE (reference sequence). The CDR3 contains 14 residues. The chain's CDR3 is CASSRQGLNTEAFF. The CDR3 coding sequence is TGTGCCAGCAGCCGACAGGGTCTGAACACTGAAGCTTTCTTT.

The rearrangement uses TRBV2 and TRBJ1-1; the match to TRBD1 covers 7 bases. The CDR3 extends over 13 amino acids. In germline, CDR1 is SNHLY, CDR2 FYNNEI. Losses at the gene ends were 6 bases for V and 8 bases for J; bases not matched to a gene: 9. This CDR3 reads CASSRTGTAEAFF. The CDR3 DNA follows: TGTGCCAGCAGCCGAACCGGGACAGCGGAAGCTTTCTTT.

V is TRBV23-1 and J is TRBJ1-6, with 8 bases identical to TRBD1. TRBV23-1 belongs to the ORF category, with a function that is uncertain. This CDR3 contains 16 residues. The V segment lost 0 bases and the J segment 5 bases; nucleotides outside the gene matches: 3. The CDR3 is CASSQSGDRNNSPLHF. The CDR3 nucleotides read TGCGCCAGCAGTCAATCTGGGGACAGGAATAATTCACCCCTCCACTTT.

The chain employs TRBV9 and TRBJ1-2; D uncertain. Trimming cost V 0 bases and J 8 bases, with 20 bases left between them. CDR1 is SGDLS, CDR2 YYNGEE, per germline. This CDR3 is 16 amino acids long. The CDR3 region has the DNA TGTGCCAGCAGCGTAGCTGGGTACGGGGTGAGGAGCGGCTACACCTTC. Amino acids: CASSVAGYGVRSGYTF.

This rearrangement joins TRBV7-9 to TRBJ2-2; 7 nucleotides agree with TRBD1. The germline CDR1 and CDR2 sequences are SEHNR and FQNEAQ (reference sequence). V gave up 4 bases and J gave up 7 bases; unmatched junction bases: 18. This CDR3 has 18 residues. CDR3 nucleotides: TGTGCCAGCAGCTCCCGACAGGGTAATGGCCTCAGGCACGGGGAGCTGTTTTTT. It codes for CASSSRQGNGLRHGELFF.

The J gene is TRBJ1-4, the V gene TRBV6-5; TRBD1 agrees at 7 bases. This CDR3 region has 13 residues. Germline values: CDR1 MNHEY, CDR2 SVGAGI. J was trimmed by 8 bases and V by 7 bases; bases with no gene match: 7. DNA for the CDR3: TGTGCCAGCAATACAGGGGTTGGGGAAAAACTGTTTTTT. Amino acids: CASNTGVGEKLFF.

V usage is TRBV27 and J usage is TRBJ1-1; D may be TRBD1 (6 bases). Germline lookup yields CDR1 MNHEY and CDR2 SMNVEV (reference sequence). This CDR3 is 13 amino acids long. V gave up 10 bases and J gave up 4 bases, with 16 bases separating them. As DNA, the CDR3 is TGTGCCACTTGGACAGCGTGGGCCACTGAAGCTTTCTTT. Translation gives CATWTAWATEAFF.

The chain carries TRBV5-6 and TRBJ1-4; D is perhaps TRBD1 (5 bases). Trimming shortened V by 0 bases and J by 6 bases, and 12 bases separated the two germline ends. The length of the CDR3 is 15 residues. The germline gives CDR1 SGHDT, CDR2 YYEEEE. DNA for the CDR3: TGTGCCAGCAGCTTGGATGGGGCTAGTTATGAAAAACTGTTTTTT. It encodes CASSLDGASYEKLFF.

V is TRBV13 and J is TRBJ2-7, with D hard to call. CDR1 and CDR2 (germline): PRHDT, FYEKMQ (reference sequence). The length of the CDR3 is 12 residues. Trimming removed 3 bases at V and 4 bases at J, with 7 bases between. This CDR3 reads CASSFRPYEQYF. The CDR3 nucleotides are TGTGCCAGCAGCTTCAGGCCTTACGAGCAGTACTTC.

This chain uses TRBV7-2 with TRBJ1-1; TRBD1 might be the D (5 bases). Per the germline V gene, CDR1 is SGHTA and CDR2 is FQGNSA. This CDR3 contains 16 residues. V gave up 4 bases and J gave up 1 base, with 16 bases separating them. The CDR3 reads CASSSRGGGTNTEAFF. CDR3 DNA sequence: TGTGCCAGCAGCTCTCGGGGGGGTGGTACGAACACTGAAGCTTTCTTT.